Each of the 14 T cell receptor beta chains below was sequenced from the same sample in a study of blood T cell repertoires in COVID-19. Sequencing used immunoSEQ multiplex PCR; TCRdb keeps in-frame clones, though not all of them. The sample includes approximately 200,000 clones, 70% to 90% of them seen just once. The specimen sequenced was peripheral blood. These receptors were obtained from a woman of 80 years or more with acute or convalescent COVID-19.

CDR3 coding DNA: TGTGCCACCAGTGACAGTAGCGGGGGACGCCACAATGAGCAGTTCTTC. It codes for CATSDSSGGRHNEQFF. This chain uses TRBV24-1 with TRBJ2-1; 9 bases line up with TRBD2. The CDR3 contains 16 residues. The germline V gene has CDR1 KGHDR and CDR2 SFDVKD. J lost 5 bases, V lost 4 bases, and 8 bases had no gene match.

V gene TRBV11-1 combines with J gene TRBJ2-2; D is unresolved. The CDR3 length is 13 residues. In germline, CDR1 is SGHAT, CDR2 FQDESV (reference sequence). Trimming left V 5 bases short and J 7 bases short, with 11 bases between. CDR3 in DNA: TGTGCCAGCAGCGGCTACAGAATCGGGGAGCTGTTTTTT. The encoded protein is CASSGYRIGELFF.

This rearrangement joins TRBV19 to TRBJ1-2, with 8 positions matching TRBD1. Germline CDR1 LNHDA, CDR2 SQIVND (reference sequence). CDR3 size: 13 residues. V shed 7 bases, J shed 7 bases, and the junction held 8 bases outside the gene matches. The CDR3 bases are TGTGCCAGTACCCAGGGGGCAGCTTTTGGCTACACCTTC. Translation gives CASTQGAAFGYTF.

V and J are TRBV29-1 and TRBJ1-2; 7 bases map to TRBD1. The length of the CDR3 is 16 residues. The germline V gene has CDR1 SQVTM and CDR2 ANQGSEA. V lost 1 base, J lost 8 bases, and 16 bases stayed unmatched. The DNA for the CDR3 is TGCAGCGTTGAAGGGCAACAGGGGATCATAGCTGGGGGCTACACCTTC. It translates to CSVEGQQGIIAGGYTF.

The CDR3: CASSIRATSGANTDTQYF. CDR3 DNA sequence: TGTGCCAGTAGTATAAGAGCGACTAGCGGGGCAAACACAGATACGCAGTATTTT. The chain carries TRBV19 and TRBJ2-3; 11 nucleotides line up with TRBD2. Germline V lookup: CDR1 LNHDA, CDR2 SQIVND (reference sequence). V lost 2 bases to trimming and J lost 2 bases; unmatched junction nucleotides: 9. There are 18 residues in the CDR3.

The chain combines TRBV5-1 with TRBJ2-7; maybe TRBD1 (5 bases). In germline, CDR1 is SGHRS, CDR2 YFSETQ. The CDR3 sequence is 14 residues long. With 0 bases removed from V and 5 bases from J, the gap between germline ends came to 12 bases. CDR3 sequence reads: CASSLEQVVDEQYF. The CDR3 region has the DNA TGCGCCAGCAGCTTGGAACAGGTTGTCGACGAGCAGTACTTC.

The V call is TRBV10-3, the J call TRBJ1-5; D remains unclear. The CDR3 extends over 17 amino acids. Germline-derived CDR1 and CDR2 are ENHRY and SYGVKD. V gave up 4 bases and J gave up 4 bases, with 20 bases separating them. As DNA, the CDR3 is TGTGCCATCAGTGCTATGTTTTTAGCGAGCGGGAATCAGCCCCAGCATTTT. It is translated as CAISAMFLASGNQPQHF.

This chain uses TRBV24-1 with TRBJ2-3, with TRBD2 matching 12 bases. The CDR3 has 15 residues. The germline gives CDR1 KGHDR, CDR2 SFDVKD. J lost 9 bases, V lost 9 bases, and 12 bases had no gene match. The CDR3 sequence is CATSRTSGARDTQYF. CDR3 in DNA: TGTGCCACCTCCAGGACTAGCGGGGCAAGGGACACGCAGTATTTT.

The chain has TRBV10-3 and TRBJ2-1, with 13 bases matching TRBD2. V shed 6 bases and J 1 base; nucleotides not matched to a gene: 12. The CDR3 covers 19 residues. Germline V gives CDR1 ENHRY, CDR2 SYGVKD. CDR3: CAIRGTGTSGDRSYNEQFF. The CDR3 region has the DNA TGTGCCATCAGGGGGACCGGGACTAGCGGGGACCGTTCCTACAATGAGCAGTTCTTC.

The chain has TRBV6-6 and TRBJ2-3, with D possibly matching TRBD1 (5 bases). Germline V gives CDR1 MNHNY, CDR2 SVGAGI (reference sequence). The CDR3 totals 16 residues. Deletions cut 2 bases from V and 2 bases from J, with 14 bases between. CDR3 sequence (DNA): TGTGCCAGCAGTTACCCGAAGGGGCAGAACACAGATACGCAGTATTTT. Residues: CASSYPKGQNTDTQYF.

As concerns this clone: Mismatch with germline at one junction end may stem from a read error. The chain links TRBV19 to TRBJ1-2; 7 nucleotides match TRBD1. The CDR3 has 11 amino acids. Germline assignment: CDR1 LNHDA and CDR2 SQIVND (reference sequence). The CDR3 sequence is CASRGDSAIFF. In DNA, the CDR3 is TGTGCCAGTAGGGGGGACAGCGCCATTTTCTTC.

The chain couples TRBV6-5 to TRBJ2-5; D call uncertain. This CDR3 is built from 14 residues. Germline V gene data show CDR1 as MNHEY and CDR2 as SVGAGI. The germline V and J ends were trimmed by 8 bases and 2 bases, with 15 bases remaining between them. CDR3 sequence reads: CASCPFERQETQYF. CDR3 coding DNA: TGTGCCAGCTGCCCCTTTGAGAGACAAGAGACCCAGTACTTC.

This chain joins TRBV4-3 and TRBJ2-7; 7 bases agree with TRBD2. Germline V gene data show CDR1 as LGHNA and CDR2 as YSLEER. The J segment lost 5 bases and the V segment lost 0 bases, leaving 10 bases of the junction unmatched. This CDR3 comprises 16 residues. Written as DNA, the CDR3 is TGCGCCAGCAGCCAAGACCCCCAGGGAGGGCGCAACGAGCAGTACTTC. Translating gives CASSQDPQGGRNEQYF.

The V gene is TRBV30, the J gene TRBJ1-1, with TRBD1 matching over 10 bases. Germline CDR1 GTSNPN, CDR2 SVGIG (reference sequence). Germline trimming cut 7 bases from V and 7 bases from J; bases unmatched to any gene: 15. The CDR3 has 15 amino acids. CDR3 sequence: CAYLYSATGGFEAFF. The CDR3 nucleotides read TGTGCCTACCTCTACTCAGCGACAGGGGGCTTTGAAGCTTTCTTT.